This record looks at one T cell receptor (beta chain) sequence and its context. Its antigen remains unidentified. No qualities accompany the bases; no much larger clone lies one base away. The germline V gene (reference sequence) supplies CDR1 PRHDT and CDR2 FYEKMQ. The junction carries 12 bases between V and J, which are trimmed by 3 bases and 4 bases respectively. There are 14 amino acids in the CDR3, from cysteine to phenylalanine inclusive. Here the CDR3 DNA is all that survives: 42 bases in frame from base 1. This specimen belongs to a study of CD8+ T cells in alopecia areata (dated by TCRdb to about 2018). For the study in its entirety: Treated patients were enrolled in an open-label pilot trial of oral tofacitinib at 5 to 10 mg twice daily for moderate-to-severe alopecia areata. Biopsies were taken from tofacitinib-treated patients at baseline and again at 4 and 24 weeks into treatment, and several of those patients also had a later scalp biopsy. Patients stayed on tofacitinib for 6 to 18 months and then had 6 months of follow-up off drug so that delayed response and recurrence could be assessed. Human TCRbeta sequencing covered scalp tissue and sorted CD4+ and CD8+ peripheral blood T cells from patchy and totalis/universalis alopecia areata patients and healthy controls. In treated patients, disease severity was measured using the SALT score, which gives the percentage of scalp surface area affected. immunoSEQ multiplex PCR using 35 Vbeta forward primers and 13 Jbeta reverse primers was used to amplify TCRbeta CDR3 regions. Scalp clonality was compared across normal scalp (n=4), patchy alopecia areata scalp (n=8), and alopecia totalis/universalis scalp (n=8). To study T cell clonal expansion in alopecia areata, the researchers applied high-throughput TCRbeta sequencing to both the C3H/HeJ mouse model and human patients. RNA came from the PAXgene miRNA kit for fixed scalp, the miRNeasy kit for PBMCs, and the RNeasy kit for mouse skin. Results and caveats for the whole study, not just this receptor: Unlike mouse skin, where gammadelta T cells dominate, normal human skin contains resident alphabeta T cells that get sequenced too, which complicates analysis of the scalp TCR repertoire. Tofacitinib significantly lowered scalp clonality and the number of expanded CD8+ clones among the top 100 scalp clones. During tofacitinib treatment, many expanded lesional clones remained in scalp and blood, and this persistence may partly explain relapse after treatment is stopped. Because the treated cohort was small and included a single nonresponder, larger studies are needed to assess links between baseline CD8+ expansion and response. Lesional scalp, especially in alopecia totalis/universalis, showed higher clonality and more expanded CD8+ clones than normal scalp, suggesting antigenic drive. Compared with mice, TCR sequences shared between patients were less clear, possibly partly because of HLA diversity across the patient population.

The library relied on the immunoSEQ multiplex PCR assay. RNA was extracted from all samples and reverse transcribed into cDNA, which served as template for TCR sequencing. SuperScript III was used to make first-strand cDNA, primed with a 2:1 mix of oligo-dT and random hexamers. A synthetic immune receptor repertoire was used to measure amplification bias, and any remaining bias was corrected computationally. On the authors' methods: Raw reads were preprocessed to remove errors, and CDR3 was defined by IMGT conventions from the conserved cysteine to phenylalanine. To get clonality, Shannon entropy was normalized by log2 of the number of productive unique TCRs and the result was subtracted from 1. Whether scalp clones were CD4 or CD8 was inferred by matching scalp TCRbeta sequences against CD4 and CD8 repertoires sorted from blood. Here the immuneACCESS table is served through TCRdb, limited to in-frame sequences with V and J called. Missing clones are a known gap in these copies; in checked studies unresolved V genes cover under half, and the rest lacks a known reason. For V, J and clone size, that table is used; D and trimming come from the DNA. This sample is represented by roughly 120,000 clones; about three fifths of them were singletons. The leading ten clones occupy roughly 30% of the sample.

What this sample's time point label stands for: 4 weeks on oral tofacitinib. The treatment or condition label, read with the paper, signifies: oral pan-JAK inhibitor, 5-10 mg twice daily. From alopecia areata patients, peripheral blood was collected along with lesional scalp punch biopsies. After PBMCs were isolated by density centrifugation and stained for CD3, CD4 and CD8, a FACSAria was used to sort CD4+ and CD8+ T cells. The sequencing here drew on CD8+ T cells sorted from blood, taken at week 4, from a patient treated with tofacitinib. This TCR came from a human donor with alopecia areata. The V and J genes are TRBV13 and TRBJ1-2, with a weak D call of TRBD1 (5 bases match). In nucleotides, the sequence is TGTGCCAGCAGCTTTCAGAAGGGACCCTATGGCTACACCTTC. It is translated as CASSFQKGPYGYTF.